This T cell receptor (beta chain) originates from a study of cytotoxic CD8 clonotypes in ibrutinib-treated CLL. Study results and limitations: Different sampling times were used for sustained-remission and progressing patients.

Germline CDR1 SEHNR, CDR2 FQNEAQ (reference sequence). The CDR3 has 15 amino acids. With V trimmed by 1 base and J by 8 bases, 7 bases remained unmatched. Concerning this clone: Its antigen is unknown.

TCRdb's table, derived via immunoSEQ multiplex PCR, lists solely in-frame clones and lacks some. This table has about 68,000 clones, approximately 71% appearing once. The receptor was isolated from a human donor with chronic lymphocytic leukemia. Sample: PBMCs, taken after 12 months of ibrutinib treatment. The V call is TRBV7-9, the J call TRBJ2-1, with 8 bases fitting TRBD1. The CDR3 coding sequence is TGTGCCAGCAGCTTAGTGGCGGCCAGGGGGCATGAGCAGTTCTTC. It yields the protein CASSLVAARGHEQFF.